This TCR beta chain was captured in a study of regulatory T cells in long-lasting Graves disease. Overall study results and limits: Whereas approximately 980 public clonotypes were shared by new patients, persistent patients shared more, at under 3,000.

Time point in this sample: newly diagnosed GD, antithyroid drugs for less than 3 months. From RNA extracted from PBMCs, the TCR library was made. Germline V lookup: CDR1 MNHEY, CDR2 SVGEGT. Trimming pared 5 bases from V and 2 bases from J, leaving 18 bases between. CDR3 length: 16 residues. Sequencing libraries for TCR beta were prepared with iRepertoire HTBI primers and Arm-PCR of CDR3 regions. TCRdb redid the calling of the multiplex PCR reads with MiXCR, one entry per CDR3 protein. The repertoire holds approximately 360,000 distinct CDR3 sequences, with over 9.5% as singletons. The table lists this clonotype with a few counts. Its target is unknown. The same sample was also studied in work on T cells in Graves' hyperthyroidism and ophthalmopathy. That source notes: Stable hyperthyroidism: no ophthalmopathy progression over 18 months of follow-up.

The chain has TRBV6-2 or TRBV6-3 and TRBJ1-2; D gene unclear. Sequences were derived from peripheral blood mononuclear cells (PBMCs), sampled at new diagnosis, from a patient treated with antithyroid drugs. The TCR comes from a woman between 18 and 30 years old with Graves disease. The chain's CDR3 is CASSPLNYIINYGYTF. CDR3 DNA: TGTGCCAGCAGTCCTCTTAACTATATAATCAACTATGGCTACACCTTC.